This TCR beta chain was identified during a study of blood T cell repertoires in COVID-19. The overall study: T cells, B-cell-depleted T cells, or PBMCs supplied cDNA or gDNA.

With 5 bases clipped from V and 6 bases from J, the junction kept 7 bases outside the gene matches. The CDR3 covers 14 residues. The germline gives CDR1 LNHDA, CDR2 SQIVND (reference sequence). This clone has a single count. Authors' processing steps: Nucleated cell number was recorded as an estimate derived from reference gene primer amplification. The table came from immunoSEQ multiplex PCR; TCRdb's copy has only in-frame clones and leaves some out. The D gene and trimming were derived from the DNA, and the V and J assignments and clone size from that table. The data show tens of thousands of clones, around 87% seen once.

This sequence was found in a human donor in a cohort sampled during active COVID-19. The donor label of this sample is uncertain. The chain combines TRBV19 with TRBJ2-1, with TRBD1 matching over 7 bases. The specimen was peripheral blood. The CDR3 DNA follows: TGTGCCAGTAGTGCGACAGGGATGGGCAATGAGCAGTTCTTC. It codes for CASSATGMGNEQFF.